One sample yielded the 24 T cell receptor beta chains listed below, sequenced in a study of shared clonotypes between healthy human individuals. TCRdb's copy holds only in-frame clones and misses some; the assay was immunoSEQ multiplex PCR. The sample contains about a million clones, about 76% of which appear only once. The material sequenced was memory CD4+ T cells sorted from blood. Subset indicated: CD45RA-negative fraction. The origin of the receptors is a man between 18 and 35 years old in good health.

The V call is TRBV7-8, the J call TRBJ2-7; D not certain. Deletions cut 2 bases from V and 5 bases from J, with 4 bases between. CDR1 is SGHVS, CDR2 FQNEAQ, per germline. This CDR3 is built from 11 residues. The DNA of the CDR3 is TGTGCCAGCAGCTTACTAGACGAGCAGTACTTC. This gives the protein CASSLLDEQYF.

The rearrangement links TRBV5-6 to TRBJ2-1; the D is unclear. The CDR3 covers 13 residues. Per the germline V gene, CDR1 is SGHDT and CDR2 is YYEEEE. Trimming pared 4 bases from V and 6 bases from J, leaving 11 bases between. The CDR3 protein is CASSRSKTNEQFF. CDR3 bases: TGTGCCAGCAGCCGTTCTAAGACCAATGAGCAGTTCTTC.

The chain has TRBV18 and TRBJ1-2; no definite D call. This CDR3 region has 15 residues. With 0 bases removed from V and 2 bases from J, the gap between germline ends came to 10 bases. Germline lookup yields CDR1 KGHSH and CDR2 LQKENI. The CDR3: CASSPPGSRNYGYTF. CDR3 nucleotides: TGTGCCAGCTCACCACCCGGGTCGAGGAACTATGGCTACACCTTC.

The chain employs TRBV6-6 and TRBJ2-1; the D gene is possibly TRBD1 (5 bases). V dropped 4 bases and J dropped 9 bases, with 7 bases sitting between them. This CDR3 comprises 11 residues. The germline CDR1 and CDR2 sequences are MNHNY and SVGAGI (reference sequence). The CDR3 bases are TGTGCCAGCAGTTTAGGGGCTGAGCAGTTCTTC. Translation gives CASSLGAEQFF.

V gene TRBV7-2 combines with J gene TRBJ2-3; no reliable D call. This CDR3 is 14 amino acids long. V was trimmed by 5 bases and J by 4 bases, leaving 13 bases between them. The V gene's germline CDR1 is SGHTA and CDR2 FQGNSA. CDR3 sequence: CASSPERSADTQYF. The CDR3 DNA sequence: TGTGCCAGCAGCCCTGAGCGAAGTGCAGATACGCAGTATTTT. The complete variable domain, with remaining parts taken from reference TRBV7-2 and TRBJ2-3, reads GAGVSQSPSNKVTEKGKDVELRCDPISGHTALYWYRQSLGQGLEFLIYFQGNSAPDKSGLPSDRFSAERTGGSVSTLTIQRTQQEDSAVYLCASSPERSADTQYFGPGTRLTVL.

This chain connects TRBV5-5 to TRBJ2-7; D may be TRBD1 (6 bases). CDR1 is SGHKS, CDR2 YYEKEE, per germline (reference sequence). With 1 base removed from V and 5 bases from J, the gap between germline ends came to 16 bases. The CDR3 is 15 amino acids. CDR3: CASSLRTGTYDEQYF. DNA for the CDR3: TGTGCCAGCAGCTTGAGAACAGGGACGTACGACGAGCAGTACTTC.

The V call is TRBV5-1, the J call TRBJ1-1; D unresolved. The germline V gene has CDR1 SGHRS and CDR2 YFSETQ. CDR3 length: 13 residues. Trimming pared 3 bases from V and 5 bases from J, leaving 11 bases between. The CDR3, as DNA: TGCGCCAGCAGCTGGGTCGGTTTAACTGAAGCTTTCTTT. It translates to CASSWVGLTEAFF.

V gene TRBV4-1 combines with J gene TRBJ2-5; 12 nucleotides align to TRBD2. Matching the DNA end better, TRBJ2-7 makes the J call doubtful. Germline CDR1 reads MGHRA; CDR2 reads YSYEKL. The CDR3 is 16 amino acids. CDR3 residues: CASSQPTSGRRHEQYF. DNA of the CDR3: TGCGCCAGCAGCCAACCGACTAGCGGGAGACGGCACGAGCAGTACTTC.

This clone was seen many times. The chain couples TRBV29-1 to TRBJ2-3; D call uncertain. V lost 3 bases to trimming and J lost 7 bases, with 14 bases between them. Germline V gives CDR1 SQVTM, CDR2 ANQGSEA. This CDR3 contains 13 residues. The CDR3 bases are TGCAGCGTTGAGGGCCCCGGACGAAATACGCAGTATTTT. This gives the protein CSVEGPGRNTQYF.

The V gene is TRBV1, the J gene TRBJ1-1. TRBV1 is designated a pseudogene. The CDR3 sequence is 18 residues long. CDR3 DNA sequence: TGCACCAGCAGCCCGCGCGGGACTTCAGGCGGTGGGGACACTGAAGCTTTCTTT. Its translation is CTSSPRGTSGGGDTEAFF.

The V gene is TRBV7-6, the J gene TRBJ2-3; D not resolved. V was clipped by 1 base and J by 2 bases, with 10 bases between them. The CDR3 runs 15 residues. CDR1 and CDR2 (germline): SGHVS, FNYEAQ. The DNA for the CDR3 is TGTGCCAGCAGCTTAGGCGAACGTAACACAGATACGCAGTATTTT. Amino acids: CASSLGERNTDTQYF.

This chain uses TRBV28 with TRBJ1-1, with a tentative D call TRBD1 (6 bases). V gave up 4 bases and J gave up 4 bases, with 16 bases separating them. CDR3 length: 15 residues. Per germline, CDR1 MDHEN and CDR2 SYDVKM. CDR3 region: CASSSPTGWGTEAFF. In nucleotides, the CDR3 is TGTGCCAGCAGTTCCCCCACAGGGTGGGGCACTGAAGCTTTCTTT.

J is TRBJ2-6 and V is TRBV18; D is possibly TRBD2 (6 bases). V lost 2 bases and J lost 0, with 11 bases in between. Germline CDR1 is KGHSH and CDR2 is LQKENI. The CDR3 is 17 amino acids. CDR3 coding DNA: TGTGCCAGCTCACCATCGGGACTGAACTCTGGGGCCAACGTCCTGACTTTC. Translation: CASSPSGLNSGANVLTF.

The gene calls are TRBV18 and TRBJ1-3; a possible D gene is TRBD1 (5 bases). CDR1 KGHSH and CDR2 LQKENI come from the germline V gene. V lost 2 bases to trimming and J lost 3 bases, with 14 bases between them. There are 16 residues in the CDR3. In DNA form, the CDR3 reads TGTGCCAGCTCACCATCTACAGGTCTAATTGGAAACACCATATATTTT. Its translation: CASSPSTGLIGNTIYF.

This sequence joins TRBV27 and TRBJ1-3; a weak D match, TRBD1 (5 bases). V lost 7 bases and J 3 bases, leaving 7 bases between the germline ends. Germline V gene lookup returns CDR1 MNHEY and CDR2 SMNVEV (reference sequence). The CDR3 covers 12 residues. CDR3 bases: TGTGCCAGCAAGGGACTTGGAAACACCATATATTTT. Translating gives CASKGLGNTIYF.

A word on this clone: The same CDR3 also results from other DNA sequences found in this sample. The chain employs TRBV5-1 and TRBJ1-1, with a tentative D call TRBD1 (5 bases). The germline CDR1 and CDR2 sequences are SGHRS and YFSETQ. V shed 0 bases and J shed 0 bases, with 9 bases lying between them. This CDR3 has 15 residues. The CDR3, as DNA: TGCGCCAGCAGCTTGGCGGACACATTGAACACTGAAGCTTTCTTT. Translated: CASSLADTLNTEAFF.

The chain recombines TRBV7-2 with TRBJ2-2, with D possibly being TRBD1 or TRBD2 (5 bases each). Trimming shortened V by 1 base and J by 0 bases, and 12 bases separated the two germline ends. This CDR3 comprises 17 residues. CDR1 SGHTA and CDR2 FQGNSA come from the germline V gene. CDR3 residues: CASSLGPGTANTGELFF. The DNA for the CDR3 is TGTGCCAGCAGCTTAGGGCCCGGGACGGCGAACACCGGGGAGCTGTTTTTT.

This clone was seen just once. This rearrangement joins TRBV10-3 to TRBJ1-2; D is unresolved. The CDR3 is 14 amino acids. Per the germline V gene, CDR1 is ENHRY and CDR2 is SYGVKD. V was trimmed by 6 bases and J by 0 bases, leaving 11 bases between them. The CDR3 sequence: CAIREEASNYGYTF. CDR3 nucleotide sequence: TGTGCCATCAGGGAGGAGGCGTCTAACTATGGCTACACCTTC.

J is TRBJ1-3 and V is TRBV5-1, with D possibly matching TRBD1 (5 bases). The CDR3 sequence is 15 residues long. V lost 1 base and J 0 bases, leaving 8 bases between the germline ends. Germline V CDR1 and CDR2: SGHRS, YFSETQ. CDR3 in DNA: TGCGCCAGCAGCTTGCAGGGACTCTCTGGAAACACCATATATTTT. Protein: CASSLQGLSGNTIYF.

The V and J genes are TRBV7-8 and TRBJ2-7, with D unclear. Per the germline V gene, CDR1 is SGHVS and CDR2 is FQNEAQ. V was pared by 3 bases and J by 2 bases, with 5 bases between. The CDR3 contains 12 residues. This chain's CDR3 is CASSFEPYEQYF. CDR3 DNA sequence: TGTGCCAGCAGCTTCGAACCCTACGAGCAGTACTTC. Full variable domain (outside the CDR3, taken from reference TRBV7-8 and TRBJ2-7): GAGVSQSPRYKVAKRGQDVALRCDPISGHVSLFWYQQALGQGPEFLTYFQNEAQLDKSGLPSDRFFAERPEGSVSTLKIQRTQQEDSAVYLCASSFEPYEQYFGPGTRLTVT.

The chain uses TRBV4-3 and TRBJ1-2, with TRBD1 as a possible D gene (6 bases). CDR3 length equals 15 residues. From germline, CDR1 is LGHNA and CDR2 YSLEER. The ends were cut back, 1 base at V and 3 bases at J, with 12 bases in the middle. The CDR3 DNA sequence: TGCGCCAGCAGCCAAGCATGGGGGCAGGACTATGGCTACACCTTC. Encoded protein: CASSQAWGQDYGYTF.

The rearrangement uses TRBV5-6 and TRBJ2-5; D uncertain. V lost 2 bases to trimming and J lost 5 bases, with 10 bases between them. The V gene's germline CDR1 is SGHDT and CDR2 YYEEEE. The CDR3 has 13 residues. CDR3 DNA: TGTGCCAGCAGCTTACAGAGGAGCGAGACCCAGTACTTC. It translates to CASSLQRSETQYF.

The V call is TRBV7-2, the J call TRBJ2-3; 8 positions match TRBD2. With V trimmed by 5 bases and J by 0 bases, 13 bases remained unmatched. CDR1 SGHTA and CDR2 FQGNSA come from the germline V gene. The CDR3 length is 18 residues. In nucleotides, the CDR3 is TGTGCCAGCAGCCCCGGGGAGGGCGGGAGGCCTAGCACAGATACGCAGTATTTT. It encodes CASSPGEGGRPSTDTQYF.

This clone was counted between two and nine times. The rearrangement links TRBV7-9 to TRBJ1-1; 8 bases are a match to TRBD1. Unmatched junction bases numbered 2, after V lost 4 bases and J lost 1 base. Per the germline V gene, CDR1 is SEHNR and CDR2 is FQNEAQ (reference sequence). The CDR3 is 14 amino acids. The DNA of the CDR3 is TGTGCCAGCAGCTGGGGGACAGGGAACACTGAAGCTTTCTTT. It specifies CASSWGTGNTEAFF.